This T cell receptor (beta chain) comes out of a study of control samples from healthy donors and cancer patients. This table comes from immunoSEQ multiplex PCR, and its TCRdb copy is limited to in-frame clones, with some not included. Of 93,000 or so clones in the sample, approximately 90% were seen once. The sample taken for sequencing was PBMCs. The receptor comes from a man in his 60s with lung cancer.

CDR3 nucleotide sequence: TGTGCCAGCAGCCCGTCCACTGGGGGCAATCAGCCCCAGCATTTT. Its translation: CASSPSTGGNQPQHF. The gene calls are TRBV3-1 (or the pseudogene TRBV3-2) and TRBJ1-5, with D unclear. The CDR3 is 15 residues long. Germline V gene sequence: CDR1 LGHDT, CDR2 YNNKEL (reference sequence). Trimming stripped 4 bases from V and 2 bases from J, with 12 bases between.